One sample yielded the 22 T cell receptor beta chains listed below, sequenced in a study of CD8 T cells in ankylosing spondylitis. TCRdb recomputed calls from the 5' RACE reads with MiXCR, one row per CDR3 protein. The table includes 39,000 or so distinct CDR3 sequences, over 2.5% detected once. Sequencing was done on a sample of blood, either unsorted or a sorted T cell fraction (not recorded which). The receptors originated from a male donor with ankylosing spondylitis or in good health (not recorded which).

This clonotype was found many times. CDR3 DNA: TGTGCCAGCAGCGTAGCAGGGAAAGGGACCGGGGAGCTGTTTTTT. It yields the protein CASSVAGKGTGELFF. The V gene is TRBV9, the J gene TRBJ2-2; D perhaps matches TRBD1 (5 bases). The CDR3 runs to 15 residues. Germline V lookup: CDR1 SGDLS, CDR2 YYNGEE. The V gene lost 0 bases and the J gene lost 5 bases, with 11 bases spanning the gap.

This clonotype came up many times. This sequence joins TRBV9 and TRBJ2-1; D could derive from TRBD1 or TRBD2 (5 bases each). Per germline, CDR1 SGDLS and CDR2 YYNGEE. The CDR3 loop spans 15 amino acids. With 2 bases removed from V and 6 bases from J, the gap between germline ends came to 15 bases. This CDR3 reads CASSVEGTRINEQFF. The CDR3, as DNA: TGTGCCAGCAGCGTTGAGGGGACGAGAATCAATGAGCAGTTCTTC.

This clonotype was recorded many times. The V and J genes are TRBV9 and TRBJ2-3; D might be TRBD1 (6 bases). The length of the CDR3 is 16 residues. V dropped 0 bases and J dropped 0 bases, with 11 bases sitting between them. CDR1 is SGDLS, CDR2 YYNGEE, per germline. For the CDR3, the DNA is TGTGCCAGCAGCGTAGAGGTAGGACAGAGCACAGATACGCAGTATTTT. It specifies CASSVEVGQSTDTQYF.

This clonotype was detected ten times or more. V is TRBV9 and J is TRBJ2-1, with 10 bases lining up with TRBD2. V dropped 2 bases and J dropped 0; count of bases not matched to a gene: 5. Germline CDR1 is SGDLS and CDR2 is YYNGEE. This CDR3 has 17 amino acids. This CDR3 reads CASSVSGGAGSYNEQFF. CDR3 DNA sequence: TGTGCCAGCAGCGTGAGCGGGGGGGCGGGCTCCTACAATGAGCAGTTCTTC.

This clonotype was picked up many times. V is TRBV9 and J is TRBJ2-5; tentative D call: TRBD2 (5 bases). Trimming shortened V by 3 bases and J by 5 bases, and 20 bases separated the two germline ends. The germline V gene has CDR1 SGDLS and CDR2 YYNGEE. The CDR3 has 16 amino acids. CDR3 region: CASSARRGGGGETQYF. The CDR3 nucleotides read TGTGCCAGCAGCGCACGTCGGGGTGGAGGTGGCGAGACCCAGTACTTC.

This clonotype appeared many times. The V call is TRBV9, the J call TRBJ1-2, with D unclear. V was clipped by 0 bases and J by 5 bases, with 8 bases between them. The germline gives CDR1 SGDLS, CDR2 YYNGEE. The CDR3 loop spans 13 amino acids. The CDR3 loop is CASSVEGTYGYTF. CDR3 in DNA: TGTGCCAGCAGCGTAGAGGGCACGTATGGCTACACCTTC.

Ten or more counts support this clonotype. The CDR3 spells CASSVSVNGEQYV. The CDR3 DNA sequence: TGTGCCAGCAGCGTATCAGTAAATGGCGAGCAGTACGTC. The genes are TRBV9 and TRBJ2-7, with D unclear. The CDR3 length is 13 residues. The germline V and J ends were trimmed by 1 base and 6 bases, with 11 bases remaining between them. CDR1 is SGDLS and CDR2 is YYNGEE in the germline V gene.

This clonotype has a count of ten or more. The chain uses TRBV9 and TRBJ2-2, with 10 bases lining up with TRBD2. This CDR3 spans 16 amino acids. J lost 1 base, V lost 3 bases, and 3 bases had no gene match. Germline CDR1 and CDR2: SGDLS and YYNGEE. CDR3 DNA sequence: TGTGCCAGCAGCGCAAGGACTAGCGGGAACACCGGGGAGCTGTTTTTT. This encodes CASSARTSGNTGELFF.

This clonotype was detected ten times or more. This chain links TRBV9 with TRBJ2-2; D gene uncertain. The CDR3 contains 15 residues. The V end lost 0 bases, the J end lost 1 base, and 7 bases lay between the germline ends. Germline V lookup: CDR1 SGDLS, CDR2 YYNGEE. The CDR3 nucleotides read TGTGCCAGCAGCGTAGACAGCTTGAACACCGGGGAGCTGTTTTTT. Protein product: CASSVDSLNTGELFF.

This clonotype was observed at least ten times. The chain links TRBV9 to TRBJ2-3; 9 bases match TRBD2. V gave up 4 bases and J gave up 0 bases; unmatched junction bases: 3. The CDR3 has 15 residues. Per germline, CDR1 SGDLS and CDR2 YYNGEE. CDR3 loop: CASSSSGVSTDTQYF. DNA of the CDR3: TGTGCCAGCAGCTCTAGCGGGGTTAGCACAGATACGCAGTATTTT.

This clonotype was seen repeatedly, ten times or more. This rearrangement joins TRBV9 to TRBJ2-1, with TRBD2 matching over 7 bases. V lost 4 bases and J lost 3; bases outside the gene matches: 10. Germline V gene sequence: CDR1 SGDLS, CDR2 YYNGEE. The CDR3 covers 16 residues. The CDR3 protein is CASSISGPSGYNEQFF. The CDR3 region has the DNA TGTGCCAGCAGCATCAGTGGGCCTAGCGGCTACAATGAGCAGTTCTTC.

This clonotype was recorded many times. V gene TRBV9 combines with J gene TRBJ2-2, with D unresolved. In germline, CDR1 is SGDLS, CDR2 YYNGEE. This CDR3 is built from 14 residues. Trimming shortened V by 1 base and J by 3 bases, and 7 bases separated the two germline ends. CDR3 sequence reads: CASSVIPDTGELFF. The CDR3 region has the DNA TGTGCCAGCAGCGTAATTCCGGACACCGGGGAGCTGTTTTTT.

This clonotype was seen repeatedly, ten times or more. DNA for the CDR3: TGTGCCAGCAGCCAATCAGGAATTCAAGAGACCCAGTACTTC. It yields the protein CASSQSGIQETQYF. The chain has TRBV9 and TRBJ2-5; D unclear. The length of the CDR3 is 14 residues. V shed 4 bases and J shed 2 bases, with 12 bases lying between them. CDR1 SGDLS and CDR2 YYNGEE come from the germline V gene.

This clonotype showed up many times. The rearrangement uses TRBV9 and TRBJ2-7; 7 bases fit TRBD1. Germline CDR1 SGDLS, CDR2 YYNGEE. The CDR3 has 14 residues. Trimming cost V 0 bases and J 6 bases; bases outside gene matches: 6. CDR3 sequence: CASSVGDRVGEQYV. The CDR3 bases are TGTGCCAGCAGCGTAGGTGACAGGGTTGGCGAGCAGTACGTC.

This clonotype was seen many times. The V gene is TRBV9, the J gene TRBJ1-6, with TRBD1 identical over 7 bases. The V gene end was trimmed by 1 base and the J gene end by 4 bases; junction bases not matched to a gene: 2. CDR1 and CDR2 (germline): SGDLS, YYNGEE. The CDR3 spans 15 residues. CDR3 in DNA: TGTGCCAGCAGCGTAACGGGACAGTATAATTCACCCCTCCACTTT. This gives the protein CASSVTGQYNSPLHF.

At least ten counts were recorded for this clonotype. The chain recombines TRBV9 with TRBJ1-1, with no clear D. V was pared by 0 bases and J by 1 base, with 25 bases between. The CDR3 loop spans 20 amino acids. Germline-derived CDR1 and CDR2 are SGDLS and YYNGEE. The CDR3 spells CASSVVVFGETLGSNTEAFF. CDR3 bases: TGTGCCAGCAGCGTAGTGGTCTTCGGGGAGACCCTCGGTTCGAACACTGAAGCTTTCTTT.

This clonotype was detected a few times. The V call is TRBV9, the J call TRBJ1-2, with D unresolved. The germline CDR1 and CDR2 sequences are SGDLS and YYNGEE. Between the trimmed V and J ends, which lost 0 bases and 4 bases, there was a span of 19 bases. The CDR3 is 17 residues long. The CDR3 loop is CASSVDSLEGTLYGYTF. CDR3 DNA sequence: TGTGCCAGCAGCGTAGATTCCTTGGAGGGCACCCTCTATGGCTACACCTTC.

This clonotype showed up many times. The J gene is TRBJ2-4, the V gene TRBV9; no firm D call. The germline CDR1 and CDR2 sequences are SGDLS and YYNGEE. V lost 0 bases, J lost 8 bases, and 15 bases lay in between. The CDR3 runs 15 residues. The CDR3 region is CASSVGADLTHIQYF. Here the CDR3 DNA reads TGTGCCAGCAGCGTAGGGGCCGACCTCACGCACATTCAGTACTTC.

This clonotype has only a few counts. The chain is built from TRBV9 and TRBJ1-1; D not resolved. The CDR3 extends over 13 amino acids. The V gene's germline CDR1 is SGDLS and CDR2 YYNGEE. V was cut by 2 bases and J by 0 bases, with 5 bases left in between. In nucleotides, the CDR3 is TGTGCCAGCAGCGTCGGGATGAACACTGAAGCTTTCTTT. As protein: CASSVGMNTEAFF.

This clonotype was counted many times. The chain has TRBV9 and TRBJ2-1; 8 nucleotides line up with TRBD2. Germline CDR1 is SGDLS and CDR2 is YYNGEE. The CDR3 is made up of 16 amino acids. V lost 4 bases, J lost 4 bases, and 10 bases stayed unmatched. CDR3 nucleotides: TGTGCCAGCAGCCCCCTCTCTAGCGGGCGATACAATGAGCAGTTCTTC. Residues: CASSPLSSGRYNEQFF.

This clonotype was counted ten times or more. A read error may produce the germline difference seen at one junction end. The CDR3 region is CASSVDGGLKTEAFF. CDR3 DNA sequence: TGTGCCAGCAGCGTAGATGGGGGCTTGAAGACTGAAGCTTTCTTT. The genes are TRBV9 and TRBJ1-1; possibly TRBD1 for D (6 bases). The CDR3 consists of 15 residues. Per germline, CDR1 SGDLS and CDR2 YYNGEE.

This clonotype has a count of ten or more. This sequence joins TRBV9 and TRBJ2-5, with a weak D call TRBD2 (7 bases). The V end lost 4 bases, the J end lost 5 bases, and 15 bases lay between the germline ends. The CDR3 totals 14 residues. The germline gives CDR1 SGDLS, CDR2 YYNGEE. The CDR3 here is CASSSPGGIETQYF. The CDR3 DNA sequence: TGTGCCAGCAGCTCCCCGGGGGGCATTGAGACCCAGTACTTC.